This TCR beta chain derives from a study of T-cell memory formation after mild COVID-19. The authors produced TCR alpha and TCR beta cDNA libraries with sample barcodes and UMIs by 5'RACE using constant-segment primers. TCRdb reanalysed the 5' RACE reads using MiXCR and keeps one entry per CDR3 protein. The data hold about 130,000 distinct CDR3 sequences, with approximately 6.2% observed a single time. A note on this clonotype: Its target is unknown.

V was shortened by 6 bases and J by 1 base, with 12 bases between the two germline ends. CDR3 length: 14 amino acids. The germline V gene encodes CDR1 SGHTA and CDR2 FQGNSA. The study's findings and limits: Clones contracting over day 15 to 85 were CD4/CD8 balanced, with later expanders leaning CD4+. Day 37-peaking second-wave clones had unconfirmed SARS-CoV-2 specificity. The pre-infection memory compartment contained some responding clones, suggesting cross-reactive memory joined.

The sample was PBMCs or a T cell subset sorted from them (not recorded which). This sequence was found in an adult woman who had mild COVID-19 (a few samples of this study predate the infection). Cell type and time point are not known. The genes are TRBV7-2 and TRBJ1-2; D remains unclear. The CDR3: CASSHPGYNYGYTF. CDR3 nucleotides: TGTGCCAGCAGTCATCCAGGCTATAACTATGGCTACACCTTC. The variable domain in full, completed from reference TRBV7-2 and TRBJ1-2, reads GAGVSQSPSNKVTEKGKDVELRCDPISGHTALYWYRQSLGQGLEFLIYFQGNSAPDKSGLPSDRFSAERTGGSVSTLTIQRTQQEDSAVYLCASSHPGYNYGYTFGSGTRLTVV.